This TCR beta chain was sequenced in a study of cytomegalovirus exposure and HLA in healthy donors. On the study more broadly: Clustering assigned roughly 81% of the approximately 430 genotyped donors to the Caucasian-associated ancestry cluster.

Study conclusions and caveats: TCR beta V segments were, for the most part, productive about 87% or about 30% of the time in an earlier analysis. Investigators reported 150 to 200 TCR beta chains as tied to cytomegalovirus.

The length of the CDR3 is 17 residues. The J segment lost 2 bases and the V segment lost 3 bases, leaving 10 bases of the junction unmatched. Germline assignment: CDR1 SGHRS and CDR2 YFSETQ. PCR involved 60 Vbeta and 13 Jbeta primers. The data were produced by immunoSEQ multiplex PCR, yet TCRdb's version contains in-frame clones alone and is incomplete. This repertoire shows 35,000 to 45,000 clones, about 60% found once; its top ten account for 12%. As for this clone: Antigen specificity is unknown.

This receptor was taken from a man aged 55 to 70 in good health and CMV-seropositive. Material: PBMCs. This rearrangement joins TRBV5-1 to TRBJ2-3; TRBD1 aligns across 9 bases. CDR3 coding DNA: TGCGCCAGCAGCTCCCCCGTGGACAGGGGAAACACAGATACGCAGTATTTT. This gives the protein CASSSPVDRGNTDTQYF.